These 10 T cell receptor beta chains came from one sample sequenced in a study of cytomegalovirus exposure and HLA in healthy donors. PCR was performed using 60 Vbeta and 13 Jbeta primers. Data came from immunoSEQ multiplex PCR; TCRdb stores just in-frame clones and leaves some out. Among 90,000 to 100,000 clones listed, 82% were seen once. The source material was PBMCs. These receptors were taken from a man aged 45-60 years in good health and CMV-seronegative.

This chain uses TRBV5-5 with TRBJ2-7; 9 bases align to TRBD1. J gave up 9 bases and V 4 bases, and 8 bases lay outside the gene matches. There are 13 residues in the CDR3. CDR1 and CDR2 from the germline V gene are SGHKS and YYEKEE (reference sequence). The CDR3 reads CASSPGTGLVQYF. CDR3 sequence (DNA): TGTGCCAGCAGCCCCGGGACAGGGCTCGTGCAGTACTTC.

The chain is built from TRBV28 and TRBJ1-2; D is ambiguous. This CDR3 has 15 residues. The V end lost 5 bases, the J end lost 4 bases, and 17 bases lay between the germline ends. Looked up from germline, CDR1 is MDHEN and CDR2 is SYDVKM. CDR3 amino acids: CASSPSELLGYGYTF. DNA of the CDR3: TGTGCCAGCAGTCCAAGCGAATTGCTGGGCTATGGCTACACCTTC.

In nucleotides, the CDR3 is TGTGCCAGCAGCGTAGGTCTAGGAGTTCAGCCCCAGCATTTT. It specifies CASSVGLGVQPQHF. The chain employs TRBV9 and TRBJ1-5; D uncertain. V gave up 0 bases and J gave up 6 bases, with 10 bases separating them. The CDR3 consists of 14 residues. CDR1 and CDR2 (germline): SGDLS, YYNGEE.

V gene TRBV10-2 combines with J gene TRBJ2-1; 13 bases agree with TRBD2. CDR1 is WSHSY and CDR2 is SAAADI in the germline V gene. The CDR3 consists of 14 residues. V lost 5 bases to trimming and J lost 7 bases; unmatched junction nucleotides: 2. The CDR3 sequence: CASSPGLAGNEQFF. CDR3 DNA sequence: TGCGCCAGCAGTCCGGGACTAGCGGGAAATGAGCAGTTCTTC.

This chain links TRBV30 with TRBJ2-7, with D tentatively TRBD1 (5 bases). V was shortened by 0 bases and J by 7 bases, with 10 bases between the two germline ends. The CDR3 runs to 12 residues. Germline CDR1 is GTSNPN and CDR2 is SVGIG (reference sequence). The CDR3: CAWSVGAGEQYF. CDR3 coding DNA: TGTGCCTGGAGTGTTGGGGCTGGGGAGCAGTACTTC.

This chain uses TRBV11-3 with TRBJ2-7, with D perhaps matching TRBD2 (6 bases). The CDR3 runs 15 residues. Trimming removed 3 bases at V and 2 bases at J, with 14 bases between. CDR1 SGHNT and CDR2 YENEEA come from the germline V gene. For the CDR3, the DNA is TGTGCCAGCAGCTTGCGGGGACGAGGACCCTACGAGCAGTACTTC. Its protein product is CASSLRGRGPYEQYF.

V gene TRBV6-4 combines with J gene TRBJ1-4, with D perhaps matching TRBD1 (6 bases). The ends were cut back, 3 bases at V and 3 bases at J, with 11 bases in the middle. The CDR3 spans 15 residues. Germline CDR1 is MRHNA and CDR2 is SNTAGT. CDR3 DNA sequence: TGTGCCAGCAGTGAGCGGGGGGCAGCTAATGAAAAACTGTTTTTT. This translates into CASSERGAANEKLFF.

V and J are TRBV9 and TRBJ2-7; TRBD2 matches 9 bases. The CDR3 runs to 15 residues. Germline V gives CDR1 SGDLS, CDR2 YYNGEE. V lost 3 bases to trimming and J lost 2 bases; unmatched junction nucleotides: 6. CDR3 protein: CASSASAGGPYEQYF. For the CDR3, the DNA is TGTGCCAGCAGCGCTTCGGCGGGAGGGCCCTACGAGCAGTACTTC.

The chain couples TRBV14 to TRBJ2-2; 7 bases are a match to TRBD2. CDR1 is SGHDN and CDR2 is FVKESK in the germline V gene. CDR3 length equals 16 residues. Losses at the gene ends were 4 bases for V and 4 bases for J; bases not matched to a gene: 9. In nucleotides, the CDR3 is TGTGCCAGCAGCCCCGTGGCGGGAGTGCGCACCGGGGAGCTGTTTTTT. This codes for CASSPVAGVRTGELFF.

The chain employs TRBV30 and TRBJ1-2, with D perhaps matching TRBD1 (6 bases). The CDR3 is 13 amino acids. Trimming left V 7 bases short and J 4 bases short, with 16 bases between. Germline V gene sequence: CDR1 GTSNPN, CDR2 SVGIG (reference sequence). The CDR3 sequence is CASFDRTSYGYTF. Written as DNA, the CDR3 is TGTGCCTCCTTTGACAGGACCTCCTATGGCTACACCTTC.